The entry that follows covers one T cell receptor (beta chain) sequence. Unmatched junction bases numbered 16, after V lost 2 bases and J lost 4 bases. CDR3 length: 18 residues. Germline-derived CDR1 and CDR2 are SNHLY and FYNNEI. Cohort allocation depended upon clinical history that participants reported. The data are from a study of blood T cell repertoires in COVID-19. Assay: immunoSEQ multiplex PCR; the TCRdb copy retains only in-frame clones and omits some. The repertoire has 250,000 to 300,000 clones, around 89% of them found once; the top ten carry about 9.3%. The chain combines TRBV2 with TRBJ2-5; 7 bases are shared with TRBD2. Sample: PBMCs or T cells enriched from blood (not recorded which). This clonotype originated in a man between 35 and 55 years old who had recovered from COVID-19. The CDR3 DNA is TGTGCCAGCAGTGAACTTGGACTAGGAGTTAATGCAGGAGAGACCCAGTACTTC. Its protein is CASSELGLGVNAGETQYF.